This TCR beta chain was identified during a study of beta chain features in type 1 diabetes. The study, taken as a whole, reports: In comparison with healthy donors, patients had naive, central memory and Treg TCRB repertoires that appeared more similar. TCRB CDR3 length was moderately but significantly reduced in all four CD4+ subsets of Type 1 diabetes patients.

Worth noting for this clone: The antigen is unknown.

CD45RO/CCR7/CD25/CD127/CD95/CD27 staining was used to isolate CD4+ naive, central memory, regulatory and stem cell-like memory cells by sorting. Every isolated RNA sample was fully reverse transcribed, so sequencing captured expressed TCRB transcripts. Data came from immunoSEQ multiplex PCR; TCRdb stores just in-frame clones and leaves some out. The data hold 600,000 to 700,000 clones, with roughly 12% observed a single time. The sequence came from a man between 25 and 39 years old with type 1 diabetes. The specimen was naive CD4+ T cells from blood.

The CDR3 DNA reads TGTGCCAGCAGCCCTCCCCCCAGCGGGGGCACAGATACGCAGTATTTT. Amino acids: CASSPPPSGGTDTQYF. This rearrangement joins TRBV9 to TRBJ2-3; 7 bases are a match to TRBD2. CDR1 SGDLS and CDR2 YYNGEE come from the germline V gene. J gave up 1 base and V 4 bases, and 9 bases lay outside the gene matches. CDR3 length: 16 residues. Full variable domain (rest looked up from reference TRBV9 and TRBJ2-3): DSGVTQTPKHLITATGQRVTLRCSPRSGDLSVYWYQQSLDQGLQFLIQYYNGEERAKGNILERFSAQQFPDLHSELNLSSLELGDSALYFCASSPPPSGGTDTQYFGPGTRLTVL.